This TCR beta chain was profiled in a study of OX40 agonist ivuxolimab in advanced cancers. At the level of the whole study: The costimulatory receptor OX40 (CD134) was targeted by ivuxolimab, a fully human IgG2 agonistic monoclonal antibody. Intravenous ivuxolimab was administered to patients every 2 weeks at six dose levels: 0.01, 0.1, 0.3, 1.5, 3 and 10 mg/kg. The monotherapy dose-escalation portion (N = 52 patients) of the phase I ivuxolimab trial is reported in the paper. A male proportion of roughly 80% and a mean age of roughly 58 years, ranging from roughly 23 to 80, were recorded for the dose-escalation cohort. Patients were allowed to have had prior anti-PD-1, anti-PD-L1 or anti-CTLA-4 therapy, and around 40% of the dose-escalation patients had previously received checkpoint inhibitors. Three dose-escalation patients achieved partial responses, one with hepatocellular carcinoma and two with cutaneous melanoma. Peripheral TCRbeta sequencing aimed to test whether ivuxolimab altered TCR sequence diversity and caused clonal T-cell expansion. Of the 50 to 55 patients in dose escalation, 19 had hepatocellular carcinoma, approximately 15 had melanoma, 9 had renal cell carcinoma and 9 had head and neck cancer.

Patients with a history of autoimmune disease or receiving systemic immunosuppression were excluded from the trial. Peripheral blood for TCR sequencing was collected from all dose cohorts at baseline, on cycle 4 day 1, and on cycle 7 day 1. The samples were taken from a phase I, first-in-human, multicenter, open-label dose-escalation trial of ivuxolimab. The trial enrolled adults with locally advanced or metastatic head and neck squamous cell, hepatocellular, melanoma or renal cell carcinoma. Before TCR sequencing, CD4+ T cells and CD8+ T cells were sorted from peripheral blood as separate populations. For sequencing of the TCRbeta CDR3 region, genomic DNA was extracted from the sorted cells. The immunoSEQ Assay was used to sequence the TCRbeta CDR3 regions. TCRdb carries this immuneACCESS record with in-frame sequences only. Its versions omit some clonotypes, under half of them owing to an unresolved V gene in the studies checked, with the rest unexplained. Within this sample are some 86,000 clones, with around 92% of them counted one time only. The ten largest make up more than 5.5% of the sample.

Results the study describes overall, beyond this receptor: Low levels of normalized T-cell clonal expansion were also seen in some patients who did not respond. Clonal expansion of both CD4+ and CD8+ blood T cells was observed from baseline to week 6 at doses 0.1 to 3.0 mg/kg. After ivuxolimab, CD8+ T cells had more expanded clones than CD4+ T cells on average. In the 0.1-3.0 mg/kg groups, partial responders had among the lowest normalized peripheral clonal expansion, particularly in CD8+ T cells. Which antigens the clonally expanded peripheral T cells were specific for was not determined.

On this clone itself: The antigen this receptor binds is unknown. No base qualities exist here, and no much larger clone lies one base off it.

The cysteine opens and the phenylalanine closes a CDR3 of 15 amino acids. Only CDR3 DNA remains: 45 bases, in frame from the first base. The junction shows trimming of 0 bases on V and 0 bases on J, plus 9 bases between the germline ends. CDR1 MNHEY and CDR2 SVGAGI are derived from the germline V gene. The sequence was collected from an adult with an advanced solid tumor such as melanoma, head and neck, liver or kidney cancer. The chain employs TRBV6-5 and TRBJ2-7; the D call could be TRBD1 or TRBD2, with each sharing 5 bases. The sample was CD4+ or CD8+ T cells sorted from blood, taken in a trial of the OX40 agonist ivuxolimab. The CDR3 reads CASSYSIGTSYEQYF. In nucleotides, the sequence is TGTGCCAGCAGTTACTCGATCGGGACCTCCTACGAGCAGTACTTC.